This record concerns one T cell receptor beta chain sequence. Germline-derived CDR1 and CDR2 are MGHRA and YSYEKL. V was trimmed by 0 bases and J by 3 bases, leaving 18 bases between them. This CDR3 is 17 amino acids long. Using immunoSEQ multiplex PCR, the repertoire was profiled, and TCRdb retains in-frame clones only, with some absent. Here the sample spans about 38,000 clones, around 90% being singletons. The data belong to a study of T cell changes during pregnancy in multiple sclerosis. This TCR came from a female donor with multiple sclerosis, enrolled in a pregnancy study. This chain uses TRBV4-1 with TRBJ2-7; D is possibly TRBD1 (7 bases). The sample in question was CD8+ T cells from peripheral blood mononuclear cells, obtained in the third trimester of pregnancy. The CDR3 region has the DNA TGCGCCAGCAGCCAAGAAGGGGGAGGCAGGGGGATCTACGAGCAGTACTTC. Its protein is CASSQEGGGRGIYEQYF.